This T cell receptor beta chain was documented in a study of T cell repertoires in cytomegalovirus infection. Study as a whole: Recently identified HLA-C-restricted CMV epitopes and well-studied HLA-B-restricted CMV epitopes were used by the study. Public TCR beta signatures were indicative of both CMV infection and a matching HLA type. Overall study findings and caveats: Using cumulative public TCR beta family frequency, the authors identified those who carried CMV together with the relevant HLA. HLA-C-restricted, CMV-specific TCR beta clonotypes were dominant ex vivo.

Using its own MiXCR run on the reads, TCRdb lists one record per CDR3 protein. The table has 230,000 or so distinct CDR3 sequences, about 40% seen once. This CDR3 spans 15 amino acids. Trimming left V 4 bases short and J 2 bases short, with 14 bases between. In germline, CDR1 is PRHDT, CDR2 FYEKMQ (reference sequence). Comment on this clonotype: The antigen is undetermined.

The sequence came from a human donor in good health (CMV status not recorded). Some clones in this sample may be carry-over from other donors' samples. This specimen consisted of CD8+ T cells from cultured PBMCs, obtained from culture after CMV antigen stimulation. The V and J genes are TRBV13 and TRBJ1-1; D perhaps matches TRBD1 (5 bases). The CDR3 spells CASSSGKNRNTEAFF. CDR3 in DNA: TGTGCCAGCAGCTCAGGGAAGAACCGAAACACTGAAGCTTTCTTT.